What follows describes a single TCR beta chain. The entry originates in a study of blood T cell repertoires in COVID-19. Whole-study context: Samples came from the United States, Italy and Spain, spanning acute and convalescent COVID-19.

Here immunoSEQ multiplex PCR was the method, and the copy in TCRdb shows in-frame clones only, minus some. The table has about 190,000 clones, 88% seen once. This receptor was obtained from a human donor in a cohort sampled during active COVID-19. Sequences were obtained from peripheral blood.

The CDR3 coding sequence is TGTGCCAGCATCTTGACTAGCGAGAGCTCCTACAATGAGCAGTTCTTC. Amino acid sequence: CASILTSESSYNEQFF. This chain links TRBV7-2 with TRBJ2-1, with TRBD2 matching 8 bases. CDR3 length: 16 amino acids. The J segment lost 0 bases and the V segment lost 7 bases, leaving 8 bases of the junction unmatched. Germline V CDR1 and CDR2: SGHTA, FQGNSA.